This TCR beta chain is from a study of OX40 agonist ivuxolimab in advanced cancers. Whole-study context: Three patients had partial responses: one hepatocellular carcinoma, two cutaneous melanoma. Study conclusions and caveats: Antigen specificity was not determined for the expanded peripheral T cells.

Individuals having autoimmune disease history or systemic immunosuppression were not enrolled. The assay was immunoSEQ multiplex PCR, and TCRdb's table has in-frame clones only and misses some. The sample records some 84,000 clones, 89% being singletons. Germline CDR1 and CDR2: MNHNY and SVGAGI (reference sequence). This CDR3 has 12 amino acids. Deletions cut 5 bases from V and 5 bases from J, with 7 bases between. About this clone itself: Its antigen remains unidentified.

This material consisted of CD4+ or CD8+ T cells sorted from blood, taken in a trial of the OX40 agonist ivuxolimab. The chain uses TRBV6-6 and TRBJ2-4; D remains unclear. The sequence came from an adult with an advanced solid tumor such as melanoma, head and neck, liver or kidney cancer. DNA of the CDR3: TGTGCCAGCAGTCCCAACGAAAACATTCAGTACTTC. Translation gives CASSPNENIQYF.